This T cell receptor (beta chain) was retrieved from a study of beta chain features in type 1 diabetes. Study-level background: In all, approximately 100,000,000 sorted cells from all samples were analyzed. Study conclusions and caveats: Whatever favoring of shorter templates PCR might show would apply equally to patients and controls.

V was clipped by 0 bases and J by 0 bases, with 10 bases between them. The length of the CDR3 is 16 residues. CDR1 and CDR2 from the germline V gene are SGHRS and YFSETQ. This clone was observed a handful of times. Its specificity is unknown. Each of the CD4+ naive, central memory, regulatory and stem cell-like memory populations was sorted via CD45RO/CCR7/CD25/CD127/CD95/CD27. Purities in excess of 95% were seen in all sorted populations. Of the isolated RNA, all was reverse transcribed, and so the sequenced material was expressed TCRB transcripts. TCRdb's table, derived via immunoSEQ multiplex PCR, lists solely in-frame clones and lacks some. Seen here are under 250,000 clones, 25% to 35% observed once, and the top ten hold under 4.5%.

Sequencing was carried out using central memory CD4+ T cells from blood. The sequence came from a young man in good health. The chain couples TRBV5-1 to TRBJ2-1; D uncertain. CDR3 residues: CASSLEAASSYNEQFF. The CDR3, as DNA: TGCGCCAGCAGCTTGGAGGCGGCCAGCTCCTACAATGAGCAGTTCTTC.